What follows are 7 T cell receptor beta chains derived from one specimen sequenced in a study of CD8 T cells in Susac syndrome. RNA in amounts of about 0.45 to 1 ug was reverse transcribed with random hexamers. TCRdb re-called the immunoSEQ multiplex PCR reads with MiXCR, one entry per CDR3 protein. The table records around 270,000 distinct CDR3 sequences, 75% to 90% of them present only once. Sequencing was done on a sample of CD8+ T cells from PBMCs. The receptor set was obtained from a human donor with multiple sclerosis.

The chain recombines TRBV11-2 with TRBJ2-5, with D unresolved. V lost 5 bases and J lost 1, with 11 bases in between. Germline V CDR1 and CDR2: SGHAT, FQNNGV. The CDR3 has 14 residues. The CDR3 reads CASSPVGSQETQYF. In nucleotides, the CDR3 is TGTGCCAGCAGCCCCGTGGGGTCCCAAGAGACCCAGTACTTC.

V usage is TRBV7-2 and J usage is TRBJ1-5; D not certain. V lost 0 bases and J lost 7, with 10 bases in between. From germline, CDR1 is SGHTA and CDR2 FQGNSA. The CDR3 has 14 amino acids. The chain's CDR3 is CASSLADGPQPQHF. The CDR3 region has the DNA TGTGCCAGCAGCTTAGCCGACGGTCCACAGCCCCAGCATTTT.

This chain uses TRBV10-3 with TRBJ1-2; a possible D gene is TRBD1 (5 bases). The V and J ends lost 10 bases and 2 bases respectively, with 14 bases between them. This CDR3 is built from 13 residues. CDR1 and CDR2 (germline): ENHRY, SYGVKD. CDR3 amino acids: CATTEGFNYGYTF. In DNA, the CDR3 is TGTGCCACGACGGAGGGGTTCAACTATGGCTACACCTTC.

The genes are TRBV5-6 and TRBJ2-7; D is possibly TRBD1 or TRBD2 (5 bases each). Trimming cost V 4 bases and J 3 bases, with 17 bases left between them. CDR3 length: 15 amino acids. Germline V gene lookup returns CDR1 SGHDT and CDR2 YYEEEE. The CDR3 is CASSLGGTEGYEQYF. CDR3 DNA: TGTGCCAGCAGCCTGGGTGGGACGGAAGGCTACGAGCAGTACTTC.

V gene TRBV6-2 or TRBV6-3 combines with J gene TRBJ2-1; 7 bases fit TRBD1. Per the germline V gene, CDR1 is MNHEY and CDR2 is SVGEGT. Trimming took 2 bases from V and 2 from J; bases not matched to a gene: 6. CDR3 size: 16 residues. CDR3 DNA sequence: TGTGCCAGCAGTTACCCGGGGCAGGGGGCCTACAATGAGCAGTTCTTC. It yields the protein CASSYPGQGAYNEQFF.

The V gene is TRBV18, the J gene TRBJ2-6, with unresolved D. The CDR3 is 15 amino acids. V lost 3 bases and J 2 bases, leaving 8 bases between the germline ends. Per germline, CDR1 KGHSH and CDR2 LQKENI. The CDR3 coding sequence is TGTGCCAGCTCACCGGGTCAGGCTGGGGCCAACGTCCTGACTTTC. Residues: CASSPGQAGANVLTF.

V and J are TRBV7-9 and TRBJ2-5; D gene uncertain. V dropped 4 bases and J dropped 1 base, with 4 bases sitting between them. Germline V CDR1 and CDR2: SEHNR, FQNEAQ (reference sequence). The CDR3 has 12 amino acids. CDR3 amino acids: CASSSAQETQYF. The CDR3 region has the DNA TGTGCCAGCAGCTCGGCCCAAGAGACCCAGTACTTC.